These T cell receptor beta chains were read from a single sample in a study of post-analysis software for immune sequencing data. TCRdb independently ran MiXCR on the PCR reads; one entry per CDR3 protein. The sample includes 600,000 to 700,000 distinct CDR3 sequences, approximately 60% of them seen just once. The specimen was blood. The source of these receptors is a girl aged 2 to 9 with multiple sclerosis. CDR3s include the opening cysteine and the closing phenylalanine or tryptophan. The D gene is left open where the match is weak. Size is stated for part of the rows, as once, few or many counts, or as a class when the clone is expanded.

cdr3_length: 14; d_call: TRBD2; clone_size: .; v_call: TRBV3-1; j_call: TRBJ2-1; cdr3_aa: CASSQVAGEVGQFF; cdr3_nt: TGTGCCAGCAGCCAAGTAGCGGGAGAGGTTGGGCAGTTCTTC
cdr3_length: 17; d_call: TRBD2; clone_size: .; v_call: TRBV15; j_call: TRBJ2-7; cdr3_aa: CATSRDGLAGRSYEQYF; cdr3_nt: TGTGCCACCAGCAGAGATGGACTAGCGGGACGGTCCTACGAGCAGTACTTC
cdr3_length: 15; d_call: TRBD1; clone_size: few; v_call: TRBV2; j_call: TRBJ1-2; cdr3_aa: CASSEEKGQYYGYTF; cdr3_nt: TGTGCCAGCAGTGAAGAAAAGGGACAGTACTATGGCTACACCTTC
cdr3_length: 13; d_call: .; clone_size: .; v_call: TRBV11-2; j_call: TRBJ1-1; cdr3_aa: CASSGTENTEAFF; cdr3_nt: TGTGCCAGCAGCGGCACAGAGAACACTGAAGCTTTCTTT
cdr3_length: 14; d_call: .; clone_size: .; v_call: TRBV27; j_call: TRBJ1-1; cdr3_aa: CASSLSLSNTEAFF; cdr3_nt: TGTGCCAGCAGTTTGTCCCTCTCGAACACTGAAGCTTTCTTT
cdr3_length: 15; d_call: .; clone_size: .; v_call: TRBV11-2; j_call: TRBJ1-2; cdr3_aa: CASSLVRTVNYGYTF; cdr3_nt: TGTGCCAGCAGCTTAGTTCGGACGGTTAACTATGGCTACACCTTC
cdr3_length: 13; d_call: .; clone_size: .; v_call: TRBV6-5; j_call: TRBJ1-1; cdr3_aa: CASRATSNTEAFF; cdr3_nt: TGTGCCAGCCGCGCAACCTCGAACACTGAAGCTTTCTTT
cdr3_length: 17; d_call: .; clone_size: few; v_call: TRBV11-2; j_call: TRBJ2-7; cdr3_aa: CASSQGSGTTPSYEQYF; cdr3_nt: TGTGCCAGCAGTCAAGGATCCGGGACAACCCCCTCCTACGAGCAGTACTTC
cdr3_length: 12; d_call: TRBD1; clone_size: few; v_call: TRBV29-1; j_call: TRBJ1-2; cdr3_aa: CSVVSGGYGYTF; cdr3_nt: TGCAGCGTTGTATCAGGGGGCTATGGCTACACCTTC
cdr3_length: 16; d_call: TRBD2; clone_size: .; v_call: TRBV20-1; j_call: TRBJ2-3; cdr3_aa: CSARTSGDLRLDTQYF; cdr3_nt: TGCAGTGCGCGGACTAGCGGGGACCTAAGACTTGATACGCAGTATTTT
cdr3_length: 15; d_call: TRBD1; clone_size: .; v_call: TRBV20-1; j_call: TRBJ2-7; cdr3_aa: CSARDPQDRGREQYF; cdr3_nt: TGCAGTGCTAGAGATCCGCAGGACAGGGGGCGCGAGCAGTACTTC
cdr3_length: 18; d_call: .; clone_size: once; v_call: TRBV7-8; j_call: TRBJ2-2; cdr3_aa: CASSLGVSRLSYTGELFF; cdr3_nt: TGTGCCAGCAGCTTAGGGGTGTCTCGGCTTTCTTACACCGGGGAGCTGTTTTTT
cdr3_length: 17; d_call: .; clone_size: .; v_call: TRBV13; j_call: TRBJ2-1; cdr3_aa: CASSSSPAGSYYNEQFF; cdr3_nt: TGTGCCAGCAGCTCCTCCCCGGCGGGGAGCTATTACAATGAGCAGTTCTTC
cdr3_length: 13; d_call: .; clone_size: .; v_call: TRBV7-2; j_call: TRBJ2-5; cdr3_aa: CASSLVRAGTQYF; cdr3_nt: TGTGCCAGCAGCTTAGTCAGGGCGGGGACCCAGTACTTC
cdr3_length: 16; d_call: .; clone_size: .; v_call: TRBV5-1; j_call: TRBJ1-1; cdr3_aa: CASSSVARGGNTEAFF; cdr3_nt: TGCGCCAGCAGTTCCGTGGCCCGGGGGGGGAACACTGAAGCTTTCTTT
cdr3_length: 14; d_call: .; clone_size: .; v_call: TRBV29-1; j_call: TRBJ2-7; cdr3_aa: CSVPGDGGSYGQYF; cdr3_nt: TGCAGCGTACCCGGGGACGGGGGCTCCTACGGGCAGTACTTC
cdr3_length: 14; d_call: TRBD1; clone_size: .; v_call: TRBV20-1; j_call: TRBJ2-4; cdr3_aa: CSANGQGELNVQYF; cdr3_nt: TGCAGTGCCAACGGACAGGGGGAGTTGAACGTTCAGTACTTC
cdr3_length: 15; d_call: .; clone_size: many; v_call: TRBV4-3; j_call: TRBJ2-5; cdr3_aa: CASSQVGDGKETQYF; cdr3_nt: TGCGCCAGCAGCCAAGTAGGCGACGGGAAAGAGACCCAGTACTTC
cdr3_length: 15; d_call: .; clone_size: many; v_call: TRBV6-2/TRBV6-3; j_call: TRBJ2-1; cdr3_aa: CASSYMGGAYNEQFF; cdr3_nt: TGTGCCAGCAGTTACATGGGGGGCGCCTACAATGAGCAGTTCTTC
cdr3_length: 13; d_call: .; clone_size: .; v_call: TRBV6-5; j_call: TRBJ1-2; cdr3_aa: CASRTRKAGGYTF; cdr3_nt: TGTGCCAGCAGGACGAGGAAAGCGGGAGGCTACACCTTC
cdr3_length: 13; d_call: TRBD1; clone_size: once; v_call: TRBV7-8; j_call: TRBJ1-2; cdr3_aa: CASSRGDSDGYTF; cdr3_nt: TGTGCCAGCAGCCGGGGGGACAGCGATGGCTACACCTTC
cdr3_length: 14; d_call: .; clone_size: .; v_call: TRBV10-3; j_call: TRBJ2-3; cdr3_aa: CALLGGTITDTQYF; cdr3_nt: TGTGCCCTGCTGGGGGGGACAATCACAGATACGCAGTATTTT
cdr3_length: 12; d_call: TRBD2; clone_size: .; v_call: TRBV6-2/TRBV6-3; j_call: TRBJ2-3; cdr3_aa: CASSFTASGAYF; cdr3_nt: TGTGCCAGCAGTTTTACGGCTAGCGGGGCGTATTTT
cdr3_length: 12; d_call: .; clone_size: .; v_call: TRBV5-6; j_call: TRBJ2-1; cdr3_aa: CASSGSTNEQFF; cdr3_nt: TGTGCCAGCAGCGGCAGCACGAATGAGCAGTTCTTC
cdr3_length: 13; d_call: .; clone_size: .; v_call: TRBV5-6; j_call: TRBJ2-1; cdr3_aa: CASSKTGPNEQFF; cdr3_nt: TGTGCCAGCAGCAAGACAGGTCCGAATGAGCAGTTCTTC
cdr3_length: 17; d_call: TRBD2; clone_size: few; v_call: TRBV4-3; j_call: TRBJ2-1; cdr3_aa: CASSPYLTSGTYNEQFF; cdr3_nt: TGCGCCAGCAGCCCCTACCTGACTAGCGGGACCTACAATGAGCAGTTCTTC
cdr3_length: 15; d_call: .; clone_size: .; v_call: TRBV7-2; j_call: TRBJ1-5; cdr3_aa: CASSLVEGSNQPQHF; cdr3_nt: TGTGCCAGCAGCTTAGTGGAAGGTTCCAATCAGCCCCAGCATTTT
cdr3_length: 18; d_call: TRBD1; clone_size: .; v_call: TRBV6-1; j_call: TRBJ2-7; cdr3_aa: CASLKGTAFDKLSYEQYF; cdr3_nt: TGTGCCAGCTTAAAGGGGACAGCGTTTGACAAACTTTCCTACGAGCAGTACTTC
cdr3_length: 15; d_call: .; clone_size: .; v_call: TRBV6-2/TRBV6-3; j_call: TRBJ1-1; cdr3_aa: CASSYSGPINTEAFF; cdr3_nt: TGTGCCAGCAGTTACTCGGGGCCGATAAACACTGAAGCTTTCTTT
cdr3_length: 19; d_call: .; clone_size: .; v_call: TRBV6-1; j_call: TRBJ2-3; cdr3_aa: CASSEALQGGPLSTDTQYF; cdr3_nt: TGTGCCAGCAGTGAAGCGCTTCAGGGGGGCCCACTCAGCACAGATACGCAGTATTTT
cdr3_length: 13; d_call: .; clone_size: .; v_call: TRBV6-5; j_call: TRBJ1-2; cdr3_aa: CASRTASNYGYTF; cdr3_nt: TGTGCCAGTCGGACGGCATCTAACTATGGCTACACCTTC
cdr3_length: 14; d_call: TRBD1; clone_size: .; v_call: TRBV29-1; j_call: TRBJ2-7; cdr3_aa: CSVETGNSYNEQYF; cdr3_nt: TGCAGCGTCGAGACAGGGAACTCCTACAATGAGCAGTACTTC
cdr3_length: 14; d_call: .; clone_size: once; v_call: TRBV5-3; j_call: TRBJ2-3; cdr3_aa: CARSLESPTDTQYF; cdr3_nt: TGTGCCAGAAGCTTGGAAAGTCCTACAGATACGCAGTATTTT
cdr3_length: 12; d_call: .; clone_size: .; v_call: TRBV20-1; j_call: TRBJ2-1; cdr3_aa: CSSSPQSREQFF; cdr3_nt: TGCAGTTCCTCCCCCCAGTCGAGAGAGCAGTTCTTC
cdr3_length: 13; d_call: .; clone_size: .; v_call: TRBV12-3/TRBV12-4; j_call: TRBJ2-3; cdr3_aa: CASLRTSADTQYF; cdr3_nt: TGTGCCAGCCTGAGGACCTCGGCAGATACGCAGTATTTT
cdr3_length: 14; d_call: TRBD2; clone_size: few; v_call: TRBV29-1; j_call: TRBJ2-5; cdr3_aa: CSVGPRGEGETQYF; cdr3_nt: TGCAGCGTCGGTCCCCGGGGGGAAGGAGAGACCCAGTACTTC
cdr3_length: 15; d_call: TRBD1; clone_size: once; v_call: TRBV12-3/TRBV12-4; j_call: TRBJ1-2; cdr3_aa: CASSRRDRENYGYTF; cdr3_nt: TGTGCCAGCAGCCGGAGGGACAGGGAGAACTATGGCTACACCTTC
cdr3_length: 15; d_call: .; clone_size: .; v_call: TRBV5-1; j_call: TRBJ2-7; cdr3_aa: CASSLAGESGYEQYF; cdr3_nt: TGCGCCAGCAGCTTGGCAGGGGAAAGTGGTTACGAGCAGTACTTC
cdr3_length: 14; d_call: TRBD1; clone_size: .; v_call: TRBV20-1; j_call: TRBJ1-1; cdr3_aa: CSATIQGAGTEAFF; cdr3_nt: TGCAGTGCCACTATTCAGGGGGCTGGCACTGAAGCTTTCTTT
cdr3_length: 13; d_call: .; clone_size: many; v_call: TRBV12-3/TRBV12-4; j_call: TRBJ1-2; cdr3_aa: CASRDSPRYGYTF; cdr3_nt: TGTGCCAGCAGGGACTCTCCTCGCTATGGCTACACCTTC
cdr3_length: 15; d_call: .; clone_size: few; v_call: TRBV7-2; j_call: TRBJ2-2; cdr3_aa: CASSLGRVGTGELFF; cdr3_nt: TGTGCCAGCAGCTTAGGCCGGGTAGGAACCGGGGAGCTGTTTTTT
cdr3_length: 17; d_call: .; clone_size: .; v_call: TRBV5-1; j_call: TRBJ2-3; cdr3_aa: CASSLGHRTQPPDTQYF; cdr3_nt: TGCGCCAGCAGCTTGGGCCATAGGACCCAGCCCCCAGATACGCAGTATTTT
cdr3_length: 14; d_call: .; clone_size: many; v_call: TRBV12-3/TRBV12-4; j_call: TRBJ1-1; cdr3_aa: CASTVDSLDTEAFF; cdr3_nt: TGTGCCAGCACCGTGGACAGTCTGGACACTGAAGCTTTCTTT
cdr3_length: 12; d_call: .; clone_size: .; v_call: TRBV4-1; j_call: TRBJ2-7; cdr3_aa: CASSQGLREQYF; cdr3_nt: TGCGCCAGCAGCCAAGGGTTGCGCGAGCAGTACTTC
cdr3_length: 14; d_call: .; clone_size: few; v_call: TRBV29-1; j_call: TRBJ2-4; cdr3_aa: CSVLLVSKPGIQYF; cdr3_nt: TGCAGCGTCCTCTTGGTCTCTAAACCCGGGATTCAGTACTTC
cdr3_length: 15; d_call: .; clone_size: .; v_call: TRBV4-1; j_call: TRBJ1-1; cdr3_aa: CASSQVGRGNTEAFF; cdr3_nt: TGCGCCAGCAGCCAAGTAGGGAGGGGGAACACTGAAGCTTTCTTT
cdr3_length: 13; d_call: .; clone_size: .; v_call: TRBV4-3; j_call: TRBJ2-5; cdr3_aa: CASSQAWWETQYF; cdr3_nt: TGCGCCAGCAGCCAAGCTTGGTGGGAGACCCAGTACTTC
cdr3_length: 15; d_call: .; clone_size: .; v_call: TRBV5-5; j_call: TRBJ1-5; cdr3_aa: CASSHRDNSNQPQHF; cdr3_nt: TGTGCCAGCAGTCACCGGGACAATAGCAATCAGCCCCAGCATTTT
cdr3_length: 11; d_call: .; clone_size: .; v_call: TRBV29-1; j_call: TRBJ1-2; cdr3_aa: CSVTPGVGYTF; cdr3_nt: TGCAGCGTTACCCCAGGGGTTGGCTACACCTTC